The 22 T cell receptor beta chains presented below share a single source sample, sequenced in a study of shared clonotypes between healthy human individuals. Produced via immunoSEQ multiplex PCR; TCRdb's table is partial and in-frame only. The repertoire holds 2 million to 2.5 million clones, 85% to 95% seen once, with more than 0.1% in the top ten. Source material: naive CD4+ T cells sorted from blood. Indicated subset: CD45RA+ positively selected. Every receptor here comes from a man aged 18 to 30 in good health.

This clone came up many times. The CDR3 bases are TGTGCCAGCAGCCAAGATCCCGACAGGGGGGGCGAGCAGTACTTC. It specifies CASSQDPDRGGEQYF. J is TRBJ2-7 and V is TRBV4-2; TRBD1 agrees at 9 bases. Unmatched junction bases numbered 6, after V lost 0 bases and J lost 6 bases. This CDR3 is built from 15 residues. The germline gives CDR1 LGHNA, CDR2 YNFKEQ.

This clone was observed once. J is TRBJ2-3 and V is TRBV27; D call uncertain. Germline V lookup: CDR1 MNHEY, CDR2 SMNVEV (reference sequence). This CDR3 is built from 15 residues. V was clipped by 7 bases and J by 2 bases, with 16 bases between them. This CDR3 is CASIGRLEDTDTQYF. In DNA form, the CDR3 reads TGTGCCAGCATCGGCCGTTTAGAAGACACAGATACGCAGTATTTT.

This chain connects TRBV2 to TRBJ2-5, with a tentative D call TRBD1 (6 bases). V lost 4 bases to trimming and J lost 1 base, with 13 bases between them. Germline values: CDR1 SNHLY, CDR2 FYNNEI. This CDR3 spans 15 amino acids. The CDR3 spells CASSVRAGAQETQYF. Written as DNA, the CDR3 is TGTGCCAGCAGTGTACGCGCAGGGGCCCAAGAGACCCAGTACTTC.

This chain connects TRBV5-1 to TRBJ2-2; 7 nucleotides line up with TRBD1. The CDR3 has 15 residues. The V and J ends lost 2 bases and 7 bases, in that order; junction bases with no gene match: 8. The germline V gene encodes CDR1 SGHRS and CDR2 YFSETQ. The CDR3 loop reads CASSFFQGEIGELFF. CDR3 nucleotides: TGCGCCAGCAGCTTTTTTCAGGGGGAAATCGGGGAGCTGTTTTTT.

CDR3: CASSYTFQGVDSPLHF. As DNA, the CDR3 is TGTGCCAGCAGTTACACTTTTCAGGGTGTGGATTCACCCCTCCACTTT. The V gene is TRBV6-5, the J gene TRBJ1-6; possibly TRBD1 for D (5 bases). The CDR3 totals 16 residues. Germline-derived CDR1 and CDR2 are MNHEY and SVGAGI. V was trimmed by 2 bases and J by 8 bases, leaving 16 bases between them.

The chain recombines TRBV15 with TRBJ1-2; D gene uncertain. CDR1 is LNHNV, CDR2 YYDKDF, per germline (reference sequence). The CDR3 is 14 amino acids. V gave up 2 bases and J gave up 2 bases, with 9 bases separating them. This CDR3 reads CATSRNSENYGYTF. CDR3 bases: TGTGCCACCAGCAGAAATTCAGAGAACTATGGCTACACCTTC. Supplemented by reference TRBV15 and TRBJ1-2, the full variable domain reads DAMVIQNPRYQVTQFGKPVTLSCSQTLNHNVMYWYQQKSSQAPKLLFHYYDKDFNNEADTPDNFQSRRPNTSFCFLDIRSPGLGDTAMYLCATSRNSENYGYTFGSGTRLTVV.

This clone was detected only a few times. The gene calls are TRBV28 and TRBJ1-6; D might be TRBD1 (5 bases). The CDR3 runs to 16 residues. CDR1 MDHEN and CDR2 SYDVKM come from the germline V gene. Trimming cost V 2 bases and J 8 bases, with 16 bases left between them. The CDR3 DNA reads TGTGCCAGCAGTTTAGATTTGGCCAGGGTGGATTCACCCCTCCACTTT. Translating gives CASSLDLARVDSPLHF. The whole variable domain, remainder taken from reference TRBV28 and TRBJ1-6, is DVKVTQSSRYLVKRTGEKVFLECVQDMDHENMFWYRQDPGLGLRLIYFSYDVKMKEKGDIPEGYSVSREKKERFSLILESASTNQTSMYLCASSLDLARVDSPLHFGNGTRLTVT.

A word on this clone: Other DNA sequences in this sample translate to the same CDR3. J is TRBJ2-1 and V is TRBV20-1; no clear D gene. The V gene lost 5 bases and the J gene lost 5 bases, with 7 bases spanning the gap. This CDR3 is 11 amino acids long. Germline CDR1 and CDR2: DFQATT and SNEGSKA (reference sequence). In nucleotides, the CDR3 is TGCAGTGCTTCAGAGAACAATGAGCAGTTCTTC. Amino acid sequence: CSASENNEQFF.

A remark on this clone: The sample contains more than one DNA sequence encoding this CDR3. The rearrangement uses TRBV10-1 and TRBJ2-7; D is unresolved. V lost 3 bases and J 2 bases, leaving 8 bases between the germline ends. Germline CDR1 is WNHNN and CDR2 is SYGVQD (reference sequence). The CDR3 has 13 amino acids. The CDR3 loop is CASSESTTYEQYF. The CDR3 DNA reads TGCGCCAGCAGTGAATCGACCACCTACGAGCAGTACTTC.

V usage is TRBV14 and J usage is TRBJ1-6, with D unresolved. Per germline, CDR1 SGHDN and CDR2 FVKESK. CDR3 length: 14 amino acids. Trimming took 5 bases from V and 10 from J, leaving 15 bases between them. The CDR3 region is CASSAQMGLSPLHF. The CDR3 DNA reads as TGTGCCAGCAGCGCCCAGATGGGATTGTCACCCCTCCACTTT.

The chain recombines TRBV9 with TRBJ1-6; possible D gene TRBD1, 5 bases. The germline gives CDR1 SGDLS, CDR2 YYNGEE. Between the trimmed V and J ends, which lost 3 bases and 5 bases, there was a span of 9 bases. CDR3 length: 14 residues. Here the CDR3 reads CASSDRDHNSPLHF. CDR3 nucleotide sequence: TGTGCCAGCAGCGACCGGGACCATAATTCACCCCTCCACTTT.

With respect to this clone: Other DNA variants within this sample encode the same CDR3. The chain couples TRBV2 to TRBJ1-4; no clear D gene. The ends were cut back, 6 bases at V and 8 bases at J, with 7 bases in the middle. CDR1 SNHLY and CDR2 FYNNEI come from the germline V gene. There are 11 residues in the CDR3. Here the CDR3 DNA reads TGTGCCAGCAGCCGCCAGGAAAAACTGTTTTTT. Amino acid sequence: CASSRQEKLFF. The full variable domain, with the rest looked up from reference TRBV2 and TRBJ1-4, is EPEVTQTPSHQVTQMGQEVILRCVPISNHLYFYWYRQILGQKVEFLVSFYNNEISEKSEIFDDQFSVERPDGSNFTLKIRSTKLEDSAMYFCASSRQEKLFFGSGTQLSVL.

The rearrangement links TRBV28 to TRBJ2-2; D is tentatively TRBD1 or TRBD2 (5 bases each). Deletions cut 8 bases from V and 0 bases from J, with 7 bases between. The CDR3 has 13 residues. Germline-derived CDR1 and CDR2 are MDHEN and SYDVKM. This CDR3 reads CASEGTNTGELFF. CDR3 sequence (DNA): TGTGCCAGCGAGGGGACGAACACCGGGGAGCTGTTTTTT.

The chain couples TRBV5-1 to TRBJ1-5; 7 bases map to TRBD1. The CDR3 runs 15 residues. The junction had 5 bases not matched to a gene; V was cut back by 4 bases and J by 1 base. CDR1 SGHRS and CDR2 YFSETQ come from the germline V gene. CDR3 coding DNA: TGCGCCAGCAGCGCTAAGGGACAGAGCAATCAGCCCCAGCATTTT. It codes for CASSAKGQSNQPQHF.

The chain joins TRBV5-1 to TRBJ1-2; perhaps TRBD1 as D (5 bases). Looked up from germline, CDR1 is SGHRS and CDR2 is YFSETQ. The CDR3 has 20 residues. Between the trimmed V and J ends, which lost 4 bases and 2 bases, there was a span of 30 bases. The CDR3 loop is CASSRDGSSVGKPMNYGYTF. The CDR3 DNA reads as TGCGCCAGCAGCCGGGACGGGTCCTCAGTTGGAAAGCCGATGAACTATGGCTACACCTTC.

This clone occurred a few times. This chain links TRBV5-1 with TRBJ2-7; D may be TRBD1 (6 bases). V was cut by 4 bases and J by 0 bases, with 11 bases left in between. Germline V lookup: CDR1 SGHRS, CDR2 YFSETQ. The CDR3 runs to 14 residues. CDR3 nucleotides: TGCGCCAGCAGCCCCCCAGGGGTCTCCTACGAGCAGTACTTC. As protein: CASSPPGVSYEQYF.

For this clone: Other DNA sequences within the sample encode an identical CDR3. The CDR3 DNA reads as TGTGCCAGCAGCCCCGGGTCTTCACCCCTCCACTTT. This encodes CASSPGSSPLHF. The chain carries TRBV7-2 and TRBJ1-6; D gene unclear. Germline CDR1 reads SGHTA; CDR2 reads FQGNSA. The CDR3 totals 12 residues. V lost 5 bases and J lost 9, with 8 bases in between.

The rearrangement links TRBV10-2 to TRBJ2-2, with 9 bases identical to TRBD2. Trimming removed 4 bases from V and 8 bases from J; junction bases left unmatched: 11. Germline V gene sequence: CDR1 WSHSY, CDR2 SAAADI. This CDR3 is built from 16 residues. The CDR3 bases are TGCGCCAGCAGTGGAATTGCGGGGGGGCTAGGAGGGGAGCTGTTTTTT. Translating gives CASSGIAGGLGGELFF.

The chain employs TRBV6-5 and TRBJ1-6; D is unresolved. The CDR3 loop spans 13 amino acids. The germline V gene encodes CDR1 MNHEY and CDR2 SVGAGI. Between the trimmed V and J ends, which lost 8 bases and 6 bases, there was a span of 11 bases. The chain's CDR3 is CASAPPGNSPLHF. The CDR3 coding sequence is TGTGCCAGCGCCCCTCCCGGTAATTCACCCCTCCACTTT.

CDR3 DNA: TGTGCTAGTGGTTTGGTTCCGGACAGCTATACGCAGTATTTT. This sequence encodes CASGLVPDSYTQYF. The J gene is TRBJ2-3, the V gene TRBV12-5; possibly TRBD1 for D (6 bases). The CDR3 has 14 residues. V shed 0 bases and J shed 7 bases, with 11 bases lying between them. Germline V gene lookup returns CDR1 LGHNT and CDR2 FRNRAP.

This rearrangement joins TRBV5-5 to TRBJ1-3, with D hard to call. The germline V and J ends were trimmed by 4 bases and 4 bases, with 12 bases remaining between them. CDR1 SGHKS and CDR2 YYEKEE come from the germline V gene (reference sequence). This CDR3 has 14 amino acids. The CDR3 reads CASSPGSLGNTIYF. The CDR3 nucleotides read TGTGCCAGCAGCCCTGGAAGCCTCGGAAACACCATATATTTT.

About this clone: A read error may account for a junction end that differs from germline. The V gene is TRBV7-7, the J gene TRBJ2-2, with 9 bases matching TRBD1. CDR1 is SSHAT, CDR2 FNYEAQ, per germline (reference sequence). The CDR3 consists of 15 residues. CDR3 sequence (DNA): TGTGCTAGCAGCCCAAACAGGGGGCAGGCCGGGGAGCTGTTTTTT. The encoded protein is CASSPNRGQAGELFF.